This TCR beta chain is drawn from a study of T cells in Graves' hyperthyroidism and ophthalmopathy (dated by TCRdb to between 2018 and 2021). With regard to the full study: Peripheral blood samples were taken at initial diagnosis, before any treatment was given. To identify TCR V-J signatures that set the groups apart, the researchers used a discovery cohort of 95 to 100 patients, made up of under 45 with Graves' ophthalmopathy and some 60 with stable Graves' hyperthyroidism. Prospective prediction of ophthalmopathy was tested in an independent validation cohort consisting of 18 hyperthyroidism patients and about 17 patients who later progressed to ophthalmopathy. The 85 to 100 discovery patients were divided at random into training and test sets in a 7:3 ratio. The study also compared thyroid tissue and blood T-cell repertoires from roughly 6 Graves' hyperthyroidism patients. After sampling, hyperthyroidism patients received methimazole starting at 30 mg daily, and ophthalmopathy patients received high-dose intravenous methylprednisolone. TCR Vbeta CDR3 sequencing of 130 to 150 peripheral blood samples (under 45 ophthalmopathy, 70 to 85 hyperthyroidism and roughly 17 progressor patients) is reported in the paper. The paper's findings and limits, for the study overall: Sample size was not statistically predetermined, and investigators were not blinded to group allocation. In validation, the model predicted progression to ophthalmopathy a median of roughly 6.5 months before onset, with around 70% sensitivity and 72.22% specificity. A 13 V-J signature model separated ophthalmopathy from stable hyperthyroidism, with over 85% sensitivity and 81.08% specificity in cross-validation and 80%/75% in testing. Most expanded thyroid clonotypes (frequency above 0.001) were also detected in blood, suggesting blood repertoires may reflect thyroid immune responses.

The CDR3 has 15 amino acids, counting the end cysteine and phenylalanine. Only the CDR3 region is kept as DNA, spanning 45 bases read in frame from base 1. The CDR1 and CDR2 encoded by the germline V gene are MNHEY and SVGEGT. Amplification of TCR beta CDR3 regions was carried out from RNA transcripts. The TCR CDR3 was subjected to a first round of RT-PCR using the HTBI primer set and the Qiagen OneStep RT-PCR kit. The libraries were constructed in a second round of multiplex PCR and then size-selected and purified. Paired-end sequencing of the libraries was performed with 100 bp reads on an Illumina HiSeq2000. Under the source paper's analysis protocol: SOAPnuke was used to process the raw data, throwing out any read that contained adapters or uncalled bases, had a mean Phred below 15, or lacked an exact constant-primer or identifier match. COPE v1.2.5 was used to merge the high-quality paired reads, and each unique nucleotide sequence was defined as a clonotype. Clonotypes were aligned to IMGT TRBV, TRBD and TRBJ reference segments using MiTCR v1.1. The analysis included only V-J combinations with a frequency above 0.0001, which together covered approximately 99% of the repertoires. The TCS score was defined as the ratio of F50 (clonal expansion) to E x V (chaos), calculated using BLOSUM62-based TCRdist between CDR3 peptides within each V-J. Welch's t-statistics and random forest reduced approximately 520 V-J features to 10 to 15, which were used in a naive Bayes classifier (R e1071). TCRdb redid the processing of the public reads, applying fastp at Q25 and MiXCR, and retained in-frame beta chains. Rows with a matching CDR3 protein are joined into one entry that keeps the most common DNA and genes. TCRdb's processing, not the authors' own work, is the source of the V and J calls. For this sample the table gives hundreds of thousands of distinct CDR3 sequences, of which approximately 15% were detected only once. The biggest ten clones account for 5.8% of the sample.

As regards this clonotype: Its antigen is still unknown. One junction end disagrees with the germline gene, perhaps due to a read error.

The hyperthyroidism patients were between 18 and 65 years old and newly diagnosed, with a disease duration of less than 2 months. Any patient with an uncontrolled infection, another autoimmune disease, pregnancy or lactation was excluded. Diagnoses relied on clinical symptoms, serum thyroxine and TRAb, thyroid ultrasound and orbital computed tomography. For progressor patients, blood was drawn at the first diagnosis of hyperthyroidism, before any ophthalmopathy symptoms had appeared. PBMCs were isolated from about 9.1 ml of fresh peripheral blood by Ficoll-Paque density gradient centrifugation. Progressor patients were initially diagnosed with Graves' hyperthyroidism and developed ophthalmopathy during follow-up. Trizol reagent was used to extract total RNA, and RNA quality was then checked on an Agilent 2100 Bioanalyzer.

The rearrangement joined TRBV6-2 or TRBV6-3 to TRBJ1-3; a confident D gene designation cannot be given. The sequenced material came from blood. The clonotype was recovered from a woman aged 25-40 years with Graves' hyperthyroidism that later progressed to Graves' ophthalmopathy. The CDR3 protein is CASSRHGGIGNTIYF. The nucleotide sequence reads as follows: TGTGCCAGCAGCCGCCATGGTGGCATTGGAAACACTATATATTTT.